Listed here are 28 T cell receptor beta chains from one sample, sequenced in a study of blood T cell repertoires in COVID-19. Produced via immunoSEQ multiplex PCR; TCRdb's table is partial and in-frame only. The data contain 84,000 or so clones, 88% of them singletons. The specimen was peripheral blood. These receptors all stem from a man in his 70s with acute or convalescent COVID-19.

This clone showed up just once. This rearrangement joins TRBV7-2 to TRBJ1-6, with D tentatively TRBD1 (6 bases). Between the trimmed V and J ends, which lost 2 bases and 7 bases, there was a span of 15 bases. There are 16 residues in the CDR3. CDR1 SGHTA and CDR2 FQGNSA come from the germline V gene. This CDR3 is CASSLSRQGNNSPLHF. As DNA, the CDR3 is TGTGCCAGCAGCTTATCCCGCCAGGGGAACAATTCACCCCTCCACTTT.

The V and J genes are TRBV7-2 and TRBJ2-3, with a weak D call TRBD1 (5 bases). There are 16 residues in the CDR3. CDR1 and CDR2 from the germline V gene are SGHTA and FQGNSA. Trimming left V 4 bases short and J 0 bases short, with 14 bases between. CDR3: CASSSPRTPSTDTQYF. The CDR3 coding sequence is TGTGCCAGCAGCTCACCCCGGACACCCAGCACAGATACGCAGTATTTT.

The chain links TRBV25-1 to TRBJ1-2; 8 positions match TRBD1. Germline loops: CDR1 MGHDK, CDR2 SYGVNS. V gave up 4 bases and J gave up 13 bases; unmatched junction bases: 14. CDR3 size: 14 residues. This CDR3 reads CASSGDRYPPRTTF. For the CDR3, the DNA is TGTGCCAGCAGTGGGGACAGGTACCCTCCTAGGACCACCTTC.

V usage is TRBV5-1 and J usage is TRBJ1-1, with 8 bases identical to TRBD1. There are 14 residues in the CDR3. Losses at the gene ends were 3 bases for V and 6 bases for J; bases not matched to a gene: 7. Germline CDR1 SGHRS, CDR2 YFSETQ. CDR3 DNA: TGCGCCAGCAGCTCCCCCGACAGGGGCCCTGAAGCTTTCTTT. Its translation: CASSSPDRGPEAFF. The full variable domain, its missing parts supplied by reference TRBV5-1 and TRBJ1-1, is KAGVTQTPRYLIKTRGQQVTLSCSPISGHRSVSWYQQTPGQGLQFLFEYFSETQRNKGNFPGRFSGRQFSNSRSEMNVSTLELGDSALYLCASSSPDRGPEAFFGQGTRLTVV.

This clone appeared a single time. The CDR3 loop reads CASSPPGQHVNEKLFF. For the CDR3, the DNA is TGTGCCAGCTCACCACCGGGACAGCATGTTAATGAAAAACTGTTTTTT. This chain connects TRBV18 to TRBJ1-4, with 7 bases that match TRBD1. The germline gives CDR1 KGHSH, CDR2 LQKENI. The V segment lost 0 bases and the J segment 4 bases; nucleotides outside the gene matches: 5. The CDR3 covers 16 residues.

The CDR3 protein is CASSFLRGEQYF. CDR3 coding DNA: TGTGCCAGCAGTTTTTTGCGGGGCGAGCAGTACTTC. This chain joins TRBV27 and TRBJ2-7, with a possible D match to TRBD2 (6 bases). Germline CDR1 reads MNHEY; CDR2 reads SMNVEV (reference sequence). There are 12 residues in the CDR3. The V end lost 3 bases, the J end lost 6 bases, and 9 bases lay between the germline ends.

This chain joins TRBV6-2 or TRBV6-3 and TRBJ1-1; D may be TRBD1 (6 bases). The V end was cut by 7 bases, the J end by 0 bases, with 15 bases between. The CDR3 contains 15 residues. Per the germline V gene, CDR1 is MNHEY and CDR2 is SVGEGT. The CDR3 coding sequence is TGTGCCAGCAACCCGTACAGGGAGATGAACACTGAAGCTTTCTTT. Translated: CASNPYREMNTEAFF.

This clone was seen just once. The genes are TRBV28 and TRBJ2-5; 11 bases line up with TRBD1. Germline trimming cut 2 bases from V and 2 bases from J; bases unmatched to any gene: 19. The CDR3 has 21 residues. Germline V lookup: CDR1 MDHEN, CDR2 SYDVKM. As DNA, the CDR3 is TGTGCCAGCAGTTTACCCTCAGAAGGGACAGGGGGTTGGATAAAACAAGAGACCCAGTACTTC. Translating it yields CASSLPSEGTGGWIKQETQYF.

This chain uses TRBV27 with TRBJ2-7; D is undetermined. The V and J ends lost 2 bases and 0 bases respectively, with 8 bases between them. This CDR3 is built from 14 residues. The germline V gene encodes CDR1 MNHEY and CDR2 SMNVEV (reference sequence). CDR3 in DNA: TGTGCCAGCAGTTTAGTAGGCGGCTCCTACGAGCAGTACTTC. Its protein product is CASSLVGGSYEQYF.

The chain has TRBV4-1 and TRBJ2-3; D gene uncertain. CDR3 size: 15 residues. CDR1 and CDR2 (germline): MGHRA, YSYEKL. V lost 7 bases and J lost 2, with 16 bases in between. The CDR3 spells CASTARISPTDTQYF. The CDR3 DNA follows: TGCGCCAGCACCGCGAGGATTAGCCCCACAGATACGCAGTATTTT.

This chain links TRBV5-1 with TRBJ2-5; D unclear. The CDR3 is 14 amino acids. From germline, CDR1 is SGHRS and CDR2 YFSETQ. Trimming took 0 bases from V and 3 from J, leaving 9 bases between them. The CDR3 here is CASSLGLAKETQYF. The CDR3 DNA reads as TGCGCCAGCAGCTTGGGATTGGCAAAAGAGACCCAGTACTTC.

This CDR3 reads CASSWPSRSYEQYF. In DNA form, the CDR3 reads TGTGCCAGCAGTTGGCCCTCTCGCTCCTACGAGCAGTACTTC. The gene calls are TRBV28 and TRBJ2-7; D call uncertain. The CDR3 length is 14 residues. V shed 4 bases and J shed 0 bases, with 10 bases lying between them. The germline V gene has CDR1 MDHEN and CDR2 SYDVKM.

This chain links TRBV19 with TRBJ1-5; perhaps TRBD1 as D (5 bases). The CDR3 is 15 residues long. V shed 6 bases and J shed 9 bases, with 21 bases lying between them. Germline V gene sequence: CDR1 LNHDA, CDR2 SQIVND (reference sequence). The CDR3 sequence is CASRQKQADMMPQHF. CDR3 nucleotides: TGTGCCAGTAGACAAAAACAGGCCGATATGATGCCCCAGCATTTT. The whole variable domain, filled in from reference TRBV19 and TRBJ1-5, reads DGGITQSPKYLFRKEGQNVTLSCEQNLNHDAMYWYRQDPGQGLRLIYYSQIVNDFQKGDIAEGYSVSREKKESFPLTVTSAQKNPTAFYLCASRQKQADMMPQHFGDGTRLSIL.

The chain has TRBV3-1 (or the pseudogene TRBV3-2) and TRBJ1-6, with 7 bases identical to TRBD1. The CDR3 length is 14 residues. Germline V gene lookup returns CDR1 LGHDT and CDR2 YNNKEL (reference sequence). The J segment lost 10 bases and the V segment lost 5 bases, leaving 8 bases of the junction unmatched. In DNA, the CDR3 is TGTGCCAGCAGCGGGCTTACAGGGGTATCACCCCTCCACTTT. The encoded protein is CASSGLTGVSPLHF.

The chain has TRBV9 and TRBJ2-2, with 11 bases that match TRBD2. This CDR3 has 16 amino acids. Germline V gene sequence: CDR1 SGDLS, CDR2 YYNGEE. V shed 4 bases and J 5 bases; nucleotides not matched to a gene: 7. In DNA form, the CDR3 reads TGTGCCAGCAGCTCTCGACTAGCGGGATGGACCGGGGAGCTGTTTTTT. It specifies CASSSRLAGWTGELFF.

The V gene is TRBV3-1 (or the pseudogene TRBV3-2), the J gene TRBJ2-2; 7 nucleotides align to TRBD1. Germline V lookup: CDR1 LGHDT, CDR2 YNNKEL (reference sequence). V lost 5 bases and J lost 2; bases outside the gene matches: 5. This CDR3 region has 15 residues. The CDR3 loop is CASSSRDRNTGELFF. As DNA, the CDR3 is TGTGCCAGCAGCTCCCGGGACAGAAACACCGGGGAGCTGTTTTTT.

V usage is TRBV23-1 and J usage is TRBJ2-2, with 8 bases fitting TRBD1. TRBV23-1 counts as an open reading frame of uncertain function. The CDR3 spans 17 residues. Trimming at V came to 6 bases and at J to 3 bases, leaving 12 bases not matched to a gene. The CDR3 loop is CASSPRSGQGHTGELFF. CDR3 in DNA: TGCGCCAGCAGCCCCAGATCAGGACAGGGTCACACCGGGGAGCTGTTTTTT.

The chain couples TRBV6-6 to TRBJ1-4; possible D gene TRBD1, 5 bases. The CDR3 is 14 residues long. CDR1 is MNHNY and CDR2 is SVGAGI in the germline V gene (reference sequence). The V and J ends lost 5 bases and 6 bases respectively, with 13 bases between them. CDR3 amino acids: CASSRTGGYEKLFF. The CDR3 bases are TGTGCCAGCAGTCGAACCGGGGGGTATGAAAAACTGTTTTTT.

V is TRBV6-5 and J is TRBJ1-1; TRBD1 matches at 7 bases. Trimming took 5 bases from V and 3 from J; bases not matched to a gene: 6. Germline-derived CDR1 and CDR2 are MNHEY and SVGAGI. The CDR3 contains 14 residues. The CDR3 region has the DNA TGTGCCAGCAGTCCCGGGACAGTTTACACTGAAGCTTTCTTT. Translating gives CASSPGTVYTEAFF.

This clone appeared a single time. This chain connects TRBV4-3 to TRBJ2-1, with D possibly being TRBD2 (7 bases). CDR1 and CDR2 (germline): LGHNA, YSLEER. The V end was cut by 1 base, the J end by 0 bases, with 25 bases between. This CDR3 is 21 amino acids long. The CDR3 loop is CASSQVRGGAIAPSSYNEQFF. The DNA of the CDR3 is TGCGCCAGCAGCCAAGTTCGTGGGGGGGCGATCGCCCCGAGCTCCTACAATGAGCAGTTCTTC.

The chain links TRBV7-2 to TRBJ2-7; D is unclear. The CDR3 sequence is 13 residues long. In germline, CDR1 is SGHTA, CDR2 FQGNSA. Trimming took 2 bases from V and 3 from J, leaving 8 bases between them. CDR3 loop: CASSLLRDYEQYF. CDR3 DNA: TGTGCCAGCAGCTTACTCCGAGACTACGAGCAGTACTTC.

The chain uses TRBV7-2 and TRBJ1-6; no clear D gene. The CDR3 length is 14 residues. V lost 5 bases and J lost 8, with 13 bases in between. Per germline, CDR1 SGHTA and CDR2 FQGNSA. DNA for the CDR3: TGTGCCAGCAGCCCTAGATGGGGAGATTCACCCCTCCACTTT. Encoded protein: CASSPRWGDSPLHF.

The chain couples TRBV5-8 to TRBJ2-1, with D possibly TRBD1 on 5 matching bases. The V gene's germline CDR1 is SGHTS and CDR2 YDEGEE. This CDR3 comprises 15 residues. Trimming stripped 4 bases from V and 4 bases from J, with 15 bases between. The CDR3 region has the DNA TGTGCCAGCAGCCCCCAGGGCCTTTCGTACAATGAGCAGTTCTTC. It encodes CASSPQGLSYNEQFF.

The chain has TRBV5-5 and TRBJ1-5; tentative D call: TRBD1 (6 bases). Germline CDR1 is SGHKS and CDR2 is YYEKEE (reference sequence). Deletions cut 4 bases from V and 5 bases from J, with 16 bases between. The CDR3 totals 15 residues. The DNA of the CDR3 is TGTGCCAGCAGCGTAAGCGGGGGGGCTGATCAGCCCCAGCATTTT. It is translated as CASSVSGGADQPQHF.

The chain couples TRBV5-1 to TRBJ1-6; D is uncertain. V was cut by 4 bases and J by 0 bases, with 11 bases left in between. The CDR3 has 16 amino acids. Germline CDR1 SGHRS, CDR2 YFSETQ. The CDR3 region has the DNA TGCGCCAGCAGCCCGGTGGGGAGCTCCTATAATTCACCCCTCCACTTT. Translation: CASSPVGSSYNSPLHF. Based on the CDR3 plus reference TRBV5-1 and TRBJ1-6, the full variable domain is KAGVTQTPRYLIKTRGQQVTLSCSPISGHRSVSWYQQTPGQGLQFLFEYFSETQRNKGNFPGRFSGRQFSNSRSEMNVSTLELGDSALYLCASSPVGSSYNSPLHFGNGTRLTVT.

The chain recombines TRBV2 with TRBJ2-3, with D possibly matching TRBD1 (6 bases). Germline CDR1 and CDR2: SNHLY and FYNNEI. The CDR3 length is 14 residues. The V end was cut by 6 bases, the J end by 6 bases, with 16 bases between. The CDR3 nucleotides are TGTGCCAGCAGGGACAGTCAGCACGAGGATACGCAGTATTTT. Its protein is CASRDSQHEDTQYF.

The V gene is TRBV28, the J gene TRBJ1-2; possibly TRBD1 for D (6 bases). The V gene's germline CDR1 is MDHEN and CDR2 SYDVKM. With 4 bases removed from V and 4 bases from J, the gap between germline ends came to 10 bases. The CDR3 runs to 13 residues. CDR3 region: CASSWGLGYGYTF. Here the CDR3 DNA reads TGTGCCAGCAGTTGGGGGCTGGGCTATGGCTACACCTTC.

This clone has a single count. CDR3 sequence reads: CASSQDTQNTEAFF. The CDR3 nucleotides read TGCGCCAGCAGCCAAGATACACAAAACACTGAAGCTTTCTTT. The rearrangement links TRBV4-1 to TRBJ1-1; D call uncertain. With 0 bases removed from V and 2 bases from J, the gap between germline ends came to 7 bases. Germline CDR1 is MGHRA and CDR2 is YSYEKL. This CDR3 has 14 residues.